Listed here are 30 T cell receptor beta chains from one sample, sequenced in a study of cytomegalovirus exposure and HLA in healthy donors (dated by TCRdb to 2016 to 2017). The library relied on the immunoSEQ multiplex PCR assay. A mixture of 60 forward primers for TCR Vbeta segments and 13 reverse primers for TCR Jbeta segments was used in the multiplex PCR. In its TCRdb copy, this immuneACCESS table keeps in-frame sequences only and misses some clones. Where compared with another copy, unresolved V genes explain less than half of these, and the others have no known cause. The sample yields around 150,000 clones; under 70% were counted once. Together, the top ten hold less than 3.5% of the sample. The sample taken for sequencing was PBMCs. The receptors come from a woman in her forties in good health and CMV-seropositive.

This clone was observed a few times. The rearrangement uses TRBV4-1 and TRBJ1-5; 12 nucleotides line up with TRBD1. The CDR3 covers 16 residues. CDR1 is MGHRA, CDR2 YSYEKL, per germline. V lost 4 bases, J lost 4 bases, and 5 bases stayed unmatched. The CDR3 spells CASSPWDRGRNQPQHF. In DNA form, the CDR3 reads TGCGCCAGCAGCCCCTGGGACAGGGGGCGTAATCAGCCCCAGCATTTT.

Comment on this clone: One end of the junction fails to match germline, which may point to a read error. This rearrangement joins TRBV6-1 to TRBJ1-6; TRBD1 is a possible D gene (5 bases). This CDR3 has 13 amino acids. Germline values: CDR1 MNHNS, CDR2 SASEGT. The CDR3 here is CASNDAGHSPLNF. The CDR3 DNA sequence: TGTGCCAGCAACGATGCAGGGCATTCACCCCTCAACTTT.

V is TRBV11-3 and J is TRBJ1-4; TRBD1 matches at 8 bases. The ends lost 3 bases at V and 1 base at J; junction bases unmatched: 4. The germline gives CDR1 SGHNT, CDR2 YENEEA. The CDR3 covers 16 residues. Here the CDR3 reads CASSLDREGTNEKLFF. CDR3 nucleotides: TGTGCCAGCAGCTTGGACAGGGAAGGAACTAATGAAAAACTGTTTTTT.

The chain links TRBV28 to TRBJ2-7; 8 bases fit TRBD1. V trimming: 5 bases; J trimming: 6 bases; junction bases outside the gene matches: 9. The CDR3 extends over 14 amino acids. CDR1 and CDR2 from the germline V gene are MDHEN and SYDVKM. CDR3 in amino acids: CASSPPGTGREQYF. In nucleotides, the CDR3 is TGTGCCAGCAGTCCCCCCGGGACAGGCCGCGAGCAGTACTTC.

Here the CDR3 reads CASGASGSISTGELFF. CDR3 coding DNA: TGCGCCAGCGGGGCTAGCGGGAGTATAAGCACCGGGGAGCTGTTTTTT. The J gene is TRBJ2-2, the V gene TRBV5-1; 10 bases are a match to TRBD2. The CDR3 length is 16 residues. The V and J ends lost 7 bases and 4 bases, in that order; junction bases with no gene match: 10. The V gene's germline CDR1 is SGHRS and CDR2 YFSETQ.

The chain links TRBV4-1 to TRBJ2-2, with D maybe TRBD1 (5 bases). Per germline, CDR1 MGHRA and CDR2 YSYEKL. V was shortened by 2 bases and J by 2 bases, with 15 bases between the two germline ends. The CDR3 has 17 residues. The CDR3 region has the DNA TGCGCCAGCAGCCAAAACGAATGGCAGGGAAACACCGGGGAGCTGTTTTTT. Its protein product is CASSQNEWQGNTGELFF.

In the case of this clone: The junction departs from the called germline gene at one end, perhaps through a read error. V gene TRBV4-1 combines with J gene TRBJ1-2; weak D call: TRBD1 (5 bases). There are 14 residues in the CDR3. From germline, CDR1 is MGHRA and CDR2 YSYEKL. The chain's CDR3 is CASSQDPGGYGYPF. The CDR3 DNA is TGCGCCAGCAGCCAAGACCCGGGGGGTTATGGCTACCCCTTC.

The chain employs TRBV7-9 and TRBJ1-2; D not certain. This CDR3 is built from 13 residues. V gave up 0 bases and J gave up 2 bases, with 4 bases separating them. Per germline, CDR1 SEHNR and CDR2 FQNEAQ (reference sequence). This CDR3 reads CASSLAENYGYTF. The CDR3 coding sequence is TGTGCCAGCAGCTTAGCAGAGAACTATGGCTACACCTTC.

This clone was seen just once. J is TRBJ1-5 and V is TRBV9, with D perhaps TRBD1 (6 bases). This CDR3 region has 12 residues. CDR1 and CDR2 (germline): SGDLS, YYNGEE. The V end was cut by 7 bases, the J end by 5 bases, with 10 bases between. CDR3 region: CASGEGDQPQHF. In nucleotides, the CDR3 is TGTGCCAGCGGGGAGGGGGATCAGCCCCAGCATTTT.

The chain couples TRBV10-3 to TRBJ2-7, with 8 bases lining up with TRBD1. V gave up 10 bases and J gave up 1 base; unmatched junction bases: 9. CDR3 length equals 14 residues. CDR1 and CDR2 from the germline V gene are ENHRY and SYGVKD. The CDR3 loop reads CATSTGTGSYEQYF. CDR3 nucleotides: TGTGCCACCTCGACCGGGACAGGTTCCTACGAGCAGTACTTC.

J is TRBJ2-5 and V is TRBV4-1; no definite D call. Per the germline V gene, CDR1 is MGHRA and CDR2 is YSYEKL. This CDR3 comprises 17 residues. V was cut by 0 bases and J by 1 base, with 15 bases left in between. The DNA for the CDR3 is TGCGCCAGCAGCCAAGACTCCCCCAGTATTTCCCAAGAGACCCAGTACTTC. This gives the protein CASSQDSPSISQETQYF.

This clone has only a few counts. The chain combines TRBV6-5 with TRBJ2-3; possible D gene TRBD2, 5 bases. The CDR3 has 14 amino acids. Trimming cost V 6 bases and J 5 bases, with 15 bases left between them. CDR1 and CDR2 (germline): MNHEY, SVGAGI. The CDR3 loop reads CASSITSNVDTQYF. CDR3 coding DNA: TGTGCCAGCAGCATAACTAGTAACGTAGATACGCAGTATTTT.

This chain uses TRBV13 with TRBJ2-7; D may be TRBD2 (6 bases). Trimming cost V 4 bases and J 2 bases, with 9 bases left between them. The CDR3 is made up of 13 amino acids. Germline lookup yields CDR1 PRHDT and CDR2 FYEKMQ (reference sequence). Here the CDR3 reads CASSWRDTYEQYF. The CDR3, as DNA: TGTGCCAGCAGCTGGCGGGATACCTACGAGCAGTACTTC.

The rearrangement links TRBV28 to TRBJ2-3; tentatively, D is TRBD1 (7 bases). CDR3 size: 16 residues. CDR1 and CDR2 (germline): MDHEN, SYDVKM. The ends were cut back, 2 bases at V and 7 bases at J, with 19 bases in the middle. The CDR3 DNA reads TGTGCCAGCAGTTTAAAGGGGGCGGGAACCACGTATACGCAGTATTTT. Protein sequence: CASSLKGAGTTYTQYF.

The genes are TRBV21-1 and TRBJ1-1; TRBD1 is the table's D call, not checked against the DNA. TRBV21-1 corresponds to a pseudogene. This CDR3 has 16 amino acids. The CDR3 DNA follows: TGTGCCAGCAGCAAAGGGAGAGACAGGGGGAGGACTGAAGCTTTCTTT. This encodes CASSKGRDRGRTEAFF.

The V and J genes are TRBV10-3 and TRBJ2-1, with TRBD2 matching over 14 bases. The V gene end was trimmed by 0 bases and the J gene end by 4 bases; junction bases not matched to a gene: 5. The CDR3 is 18 residues long. From germline, CDR1 is ENHRY and CDR2 SYGVKD. CDR3 sequence: CAISESPGLAGAYNEQFF. CDR3 coding DNA: TGTGCCATCAGTGAGTCCCCGGGACTAGCGGGAGCTTACAATGAGCAGTTCTTC.

In its sample, this clone was seen a few times. The chain couples TRBV28 to TRBJ2-1; D may be TRBD1 (6 bases). The CDR3 contains 15 residues. Trimming pared 2 bases from V and 1 base from J, leaving 9 bases between. In germline, CDR1 is MDHEN, CDR2 SYDVKM. The CDR3 here is CASSLPTGSYNEQFF. The DNA for the CDR3 is TGTGCCAGCAGTTTACCCACAGGGTCCTACAATGAGCAGTTCTTC.

V gene TRBV15 combines with J gene TRBJ1-3, with D possibly matching TRBD1 (6 bases). Per germline, CDR1 LNHNV and CDR2 YYDKDF (reference sequence). There are 16 residues in the CDR3. V was trimmed by 4 bases and J by 0 bases, leaving 13 bases between them. Here the CDR3 DNA reads TGTGCCACCAGCACACAGGGAACCCACTCTGGAAACACCATATATTTT. Translated: CATSTQGTHSGNTIYF.

The chain has TRBV27 and TRBJ2-2; D may be TRBD1 (5 bases). V shed 5 bases and J shed 8 bases, with 9 bases lying between them. The germline V gene encodes CDR1 MNHEY and CDR2 SMNVEV (reference sequence). The CDR3 spans 12 residues. CDR3 bases: TGTGCCAGCAGTCCCTACAGGGGGGAGCTGTTTTTT. This codes for CASSPYRGELFF.

This clone was seen only a few times. This chain connects TRBV6-6 to TRBJ1-1; D may be TRBD1 (5 bases). V was trimmed by 5 bases and J by 0 bases, leaving 7 bases between them. The CDR3 has 13 residues. The V gene's germline CDR1 is MNHNY and CDR2 SVGAGI (reference sequence). For the CDR3, the DNA is TGTGCCAGCAGTCCCAGGGTGAACACTGAAGCTTTCTTT. As protein: CASSPRVNTEAFF.

This chain uses TRBV18 with TRBJ1-1; 11 bases fit TRBD1. CDR1 KGHSH and CDR2 LQKENI come from the germline V gene. Germline trimming cut 0 bases from V and 5 bases from J; bases unmatched to any gene: 5. The CDR3 runs 16 residues. CDR3 sequence (DNA): TGTGCCAGCTCACCACCGGGACAGGGGGGATGGACTGAAGCTTTCTTT. Translation: CASSPPGQGGWTEAFF.

Concerning this clone: At one end the junction does not follow the germline gene, possibly because of a read error. The chain has TRBV5-1 and TRBJ2-7; no clear D gene. Germline V CDR1 and CDR2: SGHRS, YFSETQ. This CDR3 region has 13 residues. CDR3 residues: CASSLDPGYEQYF. The CDR3 bases are TGTGCCAGCAGCTTGGATCCCGGTTACGAGCAGTACTTC.

To note about this clone: A junction boundary mismatches the germline segment, possibly from a read error. This chain links TRBV18 with TRBJ1-2; D is unclear. Per the germline V gene, CDR1 is KGHSH and CDR2 is LQKENI. The CDR3 has 15 amino acids. CDR3 in amino acids: CASSPRTERTEGYPF. CDR3 sequence (DNA): TGTGCCAGCTCACCACGTACGGAACGAACGGAGGGCTACCCCTTC. Full variable domain (remainder filled in from reference TRBV18 and TRBJ1-2): NAGVMQNPRHLVRRRGQEARLRCSPMKGHSHVYWYRQLPEEGLKFMVYLQKENIIDESGMPKERFSAEFPKEGPSILRIQQVVRGDSAAYFCASSPRTERTEGYPFGSGTRLTVV.

The chain carries TRBV6-1 and TRBJ1-4; the D is unclear. The CDR3 sequence is 13 residues long. The germline V and J ends were trimmed by 6 bases and 2 bases, with 7 bases remaining between them. Germline CDR1 and CDR2: MNHNS and SASEGT. This chain's CDR3 is CASSWATNEKLFF. CDR3 nucleotides: TGTGCCAGCAGCTGGGCGACTAATGAAAAACTGTTTTTT.

The chain is built from TRBV15 and TRBJ2-7; the match to TRBD1 covers 9 bases. The J segment lost 3 bases and the V segment lost 4 bases, leaving 7 bases of the junction unmatched. Germline loops: CDR1 LNHNV, CDR2 YYDKDF (reference sequence). CDR3 length: 15 amino acids. The DNA of the CDR3 is TGTGCCACCAGCACGGACACGACAGGGGGCTACGAGCAGTACTTC. Amino acid sequence: CATSTDTTGGYEQYF.

The rearrangement joins TRBV5-5 to TRBJ2-7; TRBD1 matches at 11 bases. The V gene's germline CDR1 is SGHKS and CDR2 YYEKEE (reference sequence). This CDR3 spans 15 amino acids. V shed 4 bases, J shed 2 bases, and the junction held 5 bases outside the gene matches. The CDR3: CASSRWGQGAYEQYF. The CDR3 DNA sequence: TGTGCCAGCAGCCGCTGGGGACAGGGGGCCTACGAGCAGTACTTC.

The rearrangement uses TRBV11-2 and TRBJ2-3; D is ambiguous. V shed 0 bases and J shed 4 bases, with 11 bases lying between them. This CDR3 spans 15 amino acids. The V gene's germline CDR1 is SGHAT and CDR2 FQNNGV. The CDR3 sequence: CASSLDLGRADTQYF. The CDR3 nucleotides are TGTGCCAGCAGCTTAGATCTAGGCCGCGCAGATACGCAGTATTTT.

The CDR3 protein is CASSYRDSSTDTQYF. The CDR3 region has the DNA TGTGCCAGCAGTTATAGGGACTCTTCCACAGATACGCAGTATTTT. The chain links TRBV5-4 to TRBJ2-3; a weak D match, TRBD2 (6 bases). Germline assignment: CDR1 SGHNT and CDR2 YYREEE (reference sequence). The CDR3 loop spans 15 amino acids. Trimming pared 5 bases from V and 2 bases from J, leaving 15 bases between.

The chain has TRBV5-6 and TRBJ1-5; 11 bases line up with TRBD1. After removal of 4 bases from V and 3 bases from J, the junction contained 3 bases not matched to a gene. The CDR3 is 15 residues long. Germline lookup yields CDR1 SGHDT and CDR2 YYEEEE. The CDR3 DNA is TGTGCCAGCAGCAGGACAGGGGGCGACAATCAGCCCCAGCATTTT. Its translation: CASSRTGGDNQPQHF. Full variable domain (remainder filled in from reference TRBV5-6 and TRBJ1-5): DAGVTQSPTHLIKTRGQQVTLRCSPKSGHDTVSWYQQALGQGPQFIFQYYEEEERQRGNFPDRFSGHQFPNYSSELNVNALLLGDSALYLCASSRTGGDNQPQHFGDGTRLSIL.

The chain combines TRBV6-6 with TRBJ1-2, with 9 bases lining up with TRBD1. Germline V gene lookup returns CDR1 MNHNY and CDR2 SVGAGI (reference sequence). The CDR3 sequence is 14 residues long. J lost 8 bases, V lost 4 bases, and 8 bases had no gene match. The CDR3 DNA is TGTGCCAGCAGTTCCCTCGGACAGGGGAAGGGCTACACCTTC. It encodes CASSSLGQGKGYTF.